A selection of T cell receptor beta chains follows, all from one sample in a study of T cell repertoires in cytomegalovirus infection. TCRdb re-called the reads with MiXCR, one entry per CDR3 protein. The data contain about 160,000 distinct CDR3 sequences, roughly 18% of them singletons. The sample was CD8+ T cells from PBMCs. These receptors all stem from a human donor in good health (CMV status not recorded). Some clones in this sample may be carry-over from other donors' samples. Both conserved end residues are part of each CDR3. The D gene is left open where the match is weak. Part of the rows lack a size; the others show once, few, many or a class for expanded clones.

v_gene: TRBV7-2; d_gene: .; j_gene: TRBJ1-2; abundance: .; CDR3aa: CASSLYGGGYTF; CDR3nt: TGTGCCAGCAGCTTATATGGCGGGGGCTACACCTTC
v_gene: TRBV6-1; d_gene: .; j_gene: TRBJ2-1; abundance: many; CDR3aa: CASSQTDSYNEQFF; CDR3nt: TGTGCCAGCAGTCAGACTGACTCCTACAATGAGCAGTTCTTC
v_gene: TRBV6-2/TRBV6-3; d_gene: TRBD1; j_gene: TRBJ1-2; abundance: few; CDR3aa: CASSYRDRIRHNYGYTF; CDR3nt: TGTGCCAGCAGTTACCGGGACAGGATCCGACATAACTATGGCTACACCTTC
v_gene: TRBV7-2; d_gene: .; j_gene: TRBJ1-2; abundance: many; CDR3aa: CASSLGQPNYGYTF; CDR3nt: TGTGCCAGCAGCTTAGGACAGCCTAACTATGGCTACACCTTC
v_gene: TRBV7-2; d_gene: TRBD2; j_gene: TRBJ2-7; abundance: .; CDR3aa: CASSLGSGGTYEQYF; CDR3nt: TGTGCCAGCAGCTTAGGTAGCGGGGGTACCTACGAGCAGTACTTC
v_gene: TRBV5-6; d_gene: .; j_gene: TRBJ2-7; abundance: .; CDR3aa: CASSLVRLSYEQYF; CDR3nt: TGTGCCAGCAGCTTGGTGCGTCTCTCCTACGAGCAGTACTTC
v_gene: TRBV7-2; d_gene: .; j_gene: TRBJ2-7; abundance: many; CDR3aa: CASSFDVRASAYEQYF; CDR3nt: TGTGCCAGCAGCTTCGATGTGCGTGCTAGCGCATACGAGCAGTACTTC
v_gene: TRBV28; d_gene: .; j_gene: TRBJ1-5; abundance: few; CDR3aa: CASSLIEGSLSQPQHF; CDR3nt: TGTGCCAGCAGTTTAATAGAAGGGTCGTTGAGTCAGCCCCAGCATTTT
v_gene: TRBV7-9; d_gene: TRBD2; j_gene: TRBJ2-7; abundance: .; CDR3aa: CASSWTSGSPHEQYF; CDR3nt: TGTGCCAGCAGCTGGACTAGCGGGAGTCCCCACGAGCAGTACTTC
v_gene: TRBV7-9; d_gene: .; j_gene: TRBJ2-1; abundance: many; CDR3aa: CASSFSGNEQFF; CDR3nt: TGTGCCAGCAGCTTTTCAGGCAATGAGCAGTTCTTC
v_gene: TRBV12-5; d_gene: .; j_gene: TRBJ1-2; abundance: few; CDR3aa: CASGLGGPPYYGYTF; CDR3nt: TGTGCTAGTGGTTTGGGGGGGCCACCGTACTATGGCTACACCTTC
v_gene: TRBV7-2; d_gene: .; j_gene: TRBJ2-7; abundance: few; CDR3aa: CASSSRPISYEQYF; CDR3nt: TGTGCCAGCAGCTCCCGCCCTATCTCCTACGAGCAGTACTTC
v_gene: TRBV5-1; d_gene: TRBD1; j_gene: TRBJ1-1; abundance: .; CDR3aa: CASSLGDRGLSTEAFF; CDR3nt: TGCGCCAGCAGCTTGGGTGACAGGGGACTGAGCACTGAAGCTTTCTTT
v_gene: TRBV12-3/TRBV12-4; d_gene: .; j_gene: TRBJ1-2; abundance: .; CDR3aa: CASGTGPGGYTF; CDR3nt: TGTGCCAGCGGGACCGGGCCGGGTGGCTACACCTTC
v_gene: TRBV6-1; d_gene: TRBD1; j_gene: TRBJ1-2; abundance: .; CDR3aa: CASSIPIGTGSLFDYGYTF; CDR3nt: TGTGCCAGCAGTATTCCTATCGGGACAGGCTCCCTTTTCGACTATGGCTACACCTTC
v_gene: TRBV28; d_gene: TRBD1; j_gene: TRBJ1-4; abundance: .; CDR3aa: CASSLDRPNEKLFF; CDR3nt: TGTGCCAGCAGCCTGGACAGGCCTAATGAAAAACTGTTTTTT
v_gene: TRBV7-8; d_gene: .; j_gene: TRBJ2-5; abundance: many; CDR3aa: CASSSWPQETQYF; CDR3nt: TGTGCCAGCAGCTCGTGGCCTCAAGAGACCCAGTACTTC
v_gene: TRBV5-6; d_gene: TRBD1; j_gene: TRBJ2-7; abundance: .; CDR3aa: CASSLGQGHEQYF; CDR3nt: TGTGCCAGCAGCTTGGGACAGGGACACGAGCAGTACTTC
v_gene: TRBV7-2; d_gene: .; j_gene: TRBJ2-7; abundance: many; CDR3aa: CASSLGFSYEQYF; CDR3nt: TGTGCCAGCAGCTTGGGCTTTTCCTACGAGCAGTACTTC
v_gene: TRBV7-2; d_gene: .; j_gene: TRBJ2-1; abundance: .; CDR3aa: CASSLRQVHEQFF; CDR3nt: TGTGCCAGCAGCCTAAGACAGGTCCATGAGCAGTTCTTC
v_gene: TRBV28; d_gene: .; j_gene: TRBJ2-1; abundance: .; CDR3aa: CASSRGLADEQFF; CDR3nt: TGTGCCAGCAGTCGAGGACTGGCGGATGAGCAGTTCTTC
v_gene: TRBV20-1; d_gene: .; j_gene: TRBJ2-7; abundance: .; CDR3aa: CSAWDSELYEQYF; CDR3nt: TGCAGTGCTTGGGACTCTGAGCTTTACGAGCAGTACTTC
v_gene: TRBV7-2; d_gene: TRBD2; j_gene: TRBJ2-5; abundance: many; CDR3aa: CASNSPGATSGSKETQYF; CDR3nt: TGTGCCAGCAACTCTCCCGGCGCCACTAGCGGATCAAAAGAGACCCAGTACTTC
v_gene: TRBV11-2; d_gene: .; j_gene: TRBJ2-7; abundance: many; CDR3aa: CASSLDRYEQYF; CDR3nt: TGTGCCAGCAGCTTAGACAGATACGAGCAGTACTTC
v_gene: TRBV6-6; d_gene: TRBD1; j_gene: TRBJ2-2; abundance: .; CDR3aa: CASSSDRTNTGELFF; CDR3nt: TGTGCCAGCAGTTCGGACAGGACAAACACCGGGGAGCTGTTTTTT
v_gene: TRBV19; d_gene: .; j_gene: TRBJ1-5; abundance: few; CDR3aa: CASSIESGSGQPQHF; CDR3nt: TGTGCCAGTAGTATAGAGTCAGGATCGGGTCAGCCCCAGCATTTT
v_gene: TRBV7-2; d_gene: TRBD1; j_gene: TRBJ2-7; abundance: few; CDR3aa: CASSIELTGGYEQYF; CDR3nt: TGTGCCAGCAGCATAGAATTGACAGGGGGCTACGAGCAGTACTTC
v_gene: TRBV5-6; d_gene: .; j_gene: TRBJ2-5; abundance: .; CDR3aa: CASSTPAGTQETQYF; CDR3nt: TGTGCCAGCAGCACCCCTGCGGGGACCCAAGAGACCCAGTACTTC
v_gene: TRBV7-3; d_gene: .; j_gene: TRBJ2-1; abundance: few; CDR3aa: CASSLSGAPSSYNEQFF; CDR3nt: TGTGCCAGCAGCCTATCCGGGGCCCCGAGCTCCTACAATGAGCAGTTCTTC
v_gene: TRBV7-9; d_gene: .; j_gene: TRBJ1-1; abundance: .; CDR3aa: CASSLVRTGTEAFF; CDR3nt: TGTGCCAGCAGCTTGGTCAGGACGGGAACTGAAGCTTTCTTT
v_gene: TRBV24-1; d_gene: .; j_gene: TRBJ1-5; abundance: few; CDR3aa: CATSDSRGQPQHF; CDR3nt: TGTGCCACCAGTGATTCCCGAGGTCAGCCCCAGCATTTT
v_gene: TRBV20-1; d_gene: .; j_gene: TRBJ2-7; abundance: .; CDR3aa: CSAKVPEQYF; CDR3nt: TGCAGTGCTAAGGTTCCCGAGCAGTACTTC
v_gene: TRBV29-1; d_gene: .; j_gene: TRBJ2-1; abundance: .; CDR3aa: CSVDVARPNEQFF; CDR3nt: TGCAGCGTTGATGTCGCTAGGCCTAATGAGCAGTTCTTC
v_gene: TRBV2; d_gene: TRBD2; j_gene: TRBJ2-1; abundance: .; CDR3aa: CASSWTSGDYNEQFF; CDR3nt: TGTGCCAGCAGTTGGACTAGCGGGGATTACAATGAGCAGTTCTTC
v_gene: TRBV10-3; d_gene: TRBD1; j_gene: TRBJ2-1; abundance: many; CDR3aa: CASRDSYNEQFF; CDR3nt: TGTGCCTCCCGGGACAGCTACAATGAGCAGTTCTTC
v_gene: TRBV7-3; d_gene: TRBD1; j_gene: TRBJ2-1; abundance: once; CDR3aa: CASSSNTLTGEGNEQFF; CDR3nt: TGTGCCAGCAGCTCAAACACCCTGACAGGGGAAGGAAATGAGCAGTTCTTC
v_gene: TRBV28; d_gene: TRBD1; j_gene: TRBJ2-7; abundance: .; CDR3aa: CASSMRDRGYEQYF; CDR3nt: TGTGCCAGCAGTATGAGGGACAGGGGTTACGAGCAGTACTTC